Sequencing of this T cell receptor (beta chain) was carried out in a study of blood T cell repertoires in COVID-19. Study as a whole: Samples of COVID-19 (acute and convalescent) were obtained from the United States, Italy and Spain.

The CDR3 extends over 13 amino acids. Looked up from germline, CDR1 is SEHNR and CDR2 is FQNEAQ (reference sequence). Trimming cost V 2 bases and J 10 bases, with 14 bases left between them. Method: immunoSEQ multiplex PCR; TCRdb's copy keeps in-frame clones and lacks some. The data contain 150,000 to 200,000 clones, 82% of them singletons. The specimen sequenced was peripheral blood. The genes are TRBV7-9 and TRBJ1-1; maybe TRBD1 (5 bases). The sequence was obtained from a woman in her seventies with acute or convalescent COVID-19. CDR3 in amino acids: CASSLFSRVGAFF. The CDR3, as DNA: TGTGCCAGCAGCTTATTTTCCAGGGTGGGAGCTTTCTTT.